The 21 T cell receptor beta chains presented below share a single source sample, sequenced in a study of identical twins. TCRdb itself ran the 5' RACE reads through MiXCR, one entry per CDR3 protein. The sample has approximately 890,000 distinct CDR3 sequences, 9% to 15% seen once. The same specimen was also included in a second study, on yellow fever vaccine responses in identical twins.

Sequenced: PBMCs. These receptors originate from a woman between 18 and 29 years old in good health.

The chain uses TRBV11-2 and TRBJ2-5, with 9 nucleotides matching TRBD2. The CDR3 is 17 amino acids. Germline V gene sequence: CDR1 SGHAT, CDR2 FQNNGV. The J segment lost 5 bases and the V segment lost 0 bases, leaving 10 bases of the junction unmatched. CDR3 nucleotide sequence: TGTGCCAGCAGCTTAGATGGGCTAGCGGGGTTGTCGGAGACCCAGTACTTC. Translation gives CASSLDGLAGLSETQYF. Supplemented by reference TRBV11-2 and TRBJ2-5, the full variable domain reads EAGVAQSPRYKIIEKRQSVAFWCNPISGHATLYWYQQILGQGPKLLIQFQNNGVVDDSQLPKDRFSAERLKGVDSTLKIQPAKLEDSAVYLCASSLDGLAGLSETQYFGPGTRLLVL.

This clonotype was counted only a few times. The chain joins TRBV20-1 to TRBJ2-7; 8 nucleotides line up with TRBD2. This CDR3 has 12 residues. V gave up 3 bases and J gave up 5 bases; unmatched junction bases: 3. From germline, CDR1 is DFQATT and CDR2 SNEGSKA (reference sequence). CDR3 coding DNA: TGCAGTGCTAGCGGGAGGGCCCACGAGCAGTACTTC. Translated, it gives CSASGRAHEQYF.

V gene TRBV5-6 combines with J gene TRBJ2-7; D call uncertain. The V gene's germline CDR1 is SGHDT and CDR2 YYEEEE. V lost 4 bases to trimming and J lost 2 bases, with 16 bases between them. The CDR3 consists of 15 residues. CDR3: CASSPALNRTYEQYV. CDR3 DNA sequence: TGTGCCAGCAGCCCAGCCCTAAACCGGACCTACGAGCAGTACGTC.

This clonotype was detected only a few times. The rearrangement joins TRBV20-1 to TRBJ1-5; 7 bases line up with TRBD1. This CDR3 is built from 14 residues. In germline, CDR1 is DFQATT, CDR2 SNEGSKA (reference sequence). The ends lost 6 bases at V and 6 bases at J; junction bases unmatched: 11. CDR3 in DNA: TGCAGTGCCCCCATAGGGGGCTCGGGTCAGCCCCAGCATTTT. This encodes CSAPIGGSGQPQHF.

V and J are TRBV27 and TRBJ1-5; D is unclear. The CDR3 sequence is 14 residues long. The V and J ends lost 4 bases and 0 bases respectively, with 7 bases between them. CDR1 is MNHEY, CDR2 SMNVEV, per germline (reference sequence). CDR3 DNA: TGTGCCAGCAGTTACAAAGATAGCAATCAGCCCCAGCATTTT. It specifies CASSYKDSNQPQHF.

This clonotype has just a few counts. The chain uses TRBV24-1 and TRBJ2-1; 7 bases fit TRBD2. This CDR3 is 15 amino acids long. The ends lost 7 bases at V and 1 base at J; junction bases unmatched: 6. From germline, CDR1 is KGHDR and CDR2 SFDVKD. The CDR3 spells CATRGSGGSYNEQFF. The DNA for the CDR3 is TGTGCCACCAGGGGGTCGGGAGGTTCCTACAATGAGCAGTTCTTC.

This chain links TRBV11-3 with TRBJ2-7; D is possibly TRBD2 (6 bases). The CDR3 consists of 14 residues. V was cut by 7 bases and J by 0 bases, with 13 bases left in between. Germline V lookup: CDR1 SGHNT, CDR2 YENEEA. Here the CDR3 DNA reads TGTGCCAGCAACAACGGGGGAAGCTCCTACGAGCAGTACTTC. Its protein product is CASNNGGSSYEQYF.

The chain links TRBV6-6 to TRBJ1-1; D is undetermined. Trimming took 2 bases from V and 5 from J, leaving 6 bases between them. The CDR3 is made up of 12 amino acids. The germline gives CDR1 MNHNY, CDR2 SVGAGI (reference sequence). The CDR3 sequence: CASSYGSTEAFF. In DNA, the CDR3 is TGTGCCAGCAGTTACGGGAGTACTGAAGCTTTCTTT.

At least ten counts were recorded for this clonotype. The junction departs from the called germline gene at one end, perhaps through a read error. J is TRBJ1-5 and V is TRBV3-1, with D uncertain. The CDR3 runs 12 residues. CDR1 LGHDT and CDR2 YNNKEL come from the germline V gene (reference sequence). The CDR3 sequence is CASSQDGQPQHF. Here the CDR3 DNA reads TGCGCCAGCAGCCAAGACGGTCAGCCCCAGCATTTT.

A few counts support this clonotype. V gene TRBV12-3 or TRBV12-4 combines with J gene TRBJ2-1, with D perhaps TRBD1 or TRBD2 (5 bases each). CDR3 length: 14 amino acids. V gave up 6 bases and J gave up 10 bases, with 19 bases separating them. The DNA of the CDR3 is TGTGCCAGCAGAGGGACCAAGACGATCTCCGAGCAGTTCTTC. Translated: CASRGTKTISEQFF.

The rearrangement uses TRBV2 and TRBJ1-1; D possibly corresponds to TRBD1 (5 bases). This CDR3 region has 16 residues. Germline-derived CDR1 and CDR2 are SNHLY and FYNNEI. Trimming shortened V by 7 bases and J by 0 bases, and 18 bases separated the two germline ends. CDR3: CASMRQSANMNTEAFF. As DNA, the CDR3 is TGTGCCAGCATGCGACAGAGCGCTAACATGAACACTGAAGCTTTCTTT.

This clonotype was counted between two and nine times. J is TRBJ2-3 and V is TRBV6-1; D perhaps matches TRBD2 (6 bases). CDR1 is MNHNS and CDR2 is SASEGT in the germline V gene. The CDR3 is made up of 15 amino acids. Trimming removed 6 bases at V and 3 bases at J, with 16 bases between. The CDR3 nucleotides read TGTGCCAGCAGCCCGGGTCCCCGGGAGACAGATACGCAGTATTTT. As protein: CASSPGPRETDTQYF.

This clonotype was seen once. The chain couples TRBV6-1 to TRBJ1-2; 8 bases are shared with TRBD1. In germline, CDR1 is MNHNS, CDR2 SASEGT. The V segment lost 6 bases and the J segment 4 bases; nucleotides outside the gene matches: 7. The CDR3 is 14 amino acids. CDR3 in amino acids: CASRPGTGLYGYTF. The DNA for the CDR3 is TGTGCCAGCAGGCCCGGGACAGGACTCTATGGCTACACCTTC.

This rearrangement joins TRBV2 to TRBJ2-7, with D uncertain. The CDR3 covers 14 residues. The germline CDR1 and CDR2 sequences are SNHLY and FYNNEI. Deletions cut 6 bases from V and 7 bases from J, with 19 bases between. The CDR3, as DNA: TGTGCCAGCAGGCCGGAGACAAGCCCCGGGGAGCAGTACGTC. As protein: CASRPETSPGEQYV.

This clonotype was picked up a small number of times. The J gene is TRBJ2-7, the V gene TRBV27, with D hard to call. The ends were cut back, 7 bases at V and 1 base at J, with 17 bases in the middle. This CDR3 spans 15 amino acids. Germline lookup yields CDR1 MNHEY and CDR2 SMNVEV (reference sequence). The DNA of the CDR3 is TGTGCCAGCACCAGCGACCGAGCTGGGTCCTACGAGCAGTACTTC. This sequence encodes CASTSDRAGSYEQYF.

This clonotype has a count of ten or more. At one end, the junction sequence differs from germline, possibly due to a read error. CDR3 sequence reads: CASSALYNELFF. For the CDR3, the DNA is TGTGCCAGCAGTGCCCTATACAATGAGCTGTTCTTC. The chain employs TRBV12-3 or TRBV12-4 and TRBJ2-1; D remains ambiguous. CDR3 length: 12 amino acids.

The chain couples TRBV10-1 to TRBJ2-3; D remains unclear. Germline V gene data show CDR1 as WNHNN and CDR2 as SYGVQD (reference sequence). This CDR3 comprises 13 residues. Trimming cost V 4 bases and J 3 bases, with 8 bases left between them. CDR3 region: CASSASLTDTQYF. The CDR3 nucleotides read TGCGCCAGCAGTGCATCCCTGACAGATACGCAGTATTTT.

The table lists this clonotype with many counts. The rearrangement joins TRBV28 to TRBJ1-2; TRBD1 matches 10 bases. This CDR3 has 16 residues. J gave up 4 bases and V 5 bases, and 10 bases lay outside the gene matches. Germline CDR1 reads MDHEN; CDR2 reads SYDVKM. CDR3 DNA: TGTGCCAGCAGTGCTCCGGGACAGGGGACCATCTATGGCTACACCTTC. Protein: CASSAPGQGTIYGYTF.

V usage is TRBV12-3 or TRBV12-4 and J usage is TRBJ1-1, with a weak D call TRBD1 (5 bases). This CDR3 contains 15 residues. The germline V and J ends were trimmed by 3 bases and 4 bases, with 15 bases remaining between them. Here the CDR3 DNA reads TGTGCCAGCAGTTTCTCTGGGGGATTTAGCACTGAAGCTTTCTTT. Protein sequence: CASSFSGGFSTEAFF.

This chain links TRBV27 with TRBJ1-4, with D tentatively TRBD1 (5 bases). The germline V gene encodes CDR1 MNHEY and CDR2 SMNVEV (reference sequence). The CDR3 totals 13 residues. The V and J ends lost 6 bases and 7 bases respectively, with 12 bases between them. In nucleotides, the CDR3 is TGTGCCAGCAGACGAGGGGTTGTTGAAAAACTGTTTTTT. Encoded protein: CASRRGVVEKLFF.

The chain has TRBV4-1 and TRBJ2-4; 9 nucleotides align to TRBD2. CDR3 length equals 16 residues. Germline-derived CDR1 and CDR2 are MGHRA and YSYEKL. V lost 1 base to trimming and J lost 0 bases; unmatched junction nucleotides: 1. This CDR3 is CASSQGLAVAKNIQYF. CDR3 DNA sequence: TGCGCCAGCAGCCAAGGACTAGCGGTAGCCAAAAACATTCAGTACTTC.